This section outlines one T cell receptor beta chain sequence together with its context. The sample originates from a study of human T cells and chemical hapten exposure. Study details: Patch tests containing 0.01% DPC, applied to the upper back, were read at 6 days. Minor pooled library volume differences mainly drove per-sample TCR yield variation.

The ends lost 6 bases at V and 8 bases at J; junction bases unmatched: 1. This CDR3 region has 12 residues. Germline V lookup: CDR1 SNHLY, CDR2 FYNNEI. One entry per CDR3 protein, called by TCRdb with MiXCR from the RACE reads. The sample consists of about 340,000 distinct CDR3 sequences, around 6.9% of them appearing once. Time point reported: patch test 1, 2 weeks after DPC sensitization. The treatment is: therapeutic diphenylcyclopropenone sensitization with weekly scalp DPC. This TCR derives from a woman aged 18-35 years with alopecia areata. Some clones in this sample may be carry-over from other donors' samples. Material: whole blood, obtained in connection with sensitization to the hapten diphenylcyclopropenone (DPC). The J gene is TRBJ1-6, the V gene TRBV2, with 7 positions matching TRBD1. CDR3 coding DNA: TGTGCCAGCAGCGGACAGGATTCACCCCTCCACTTT. Translating gives CASSGQDSPLHF.